Each of the 18 T cell receptor beta chains below was sequenced from the same sample in a study of CD8 T cells in Susac syndrome. RNA totalling about 0.5 to 1 ug underwent reverse transcription with random hexamers. TCRdb fed the immunoSEQ multiplex PCR reads into MiXCR, producing one record per CDR3 protein. The sample holds fewer than 85,000 distinct CDR3 sequences; 95% are singletons and the top ten take about 0.45%. The sequenced material came from CD8+ T cells from PBMCs. The receptor source for this set is a human donor with Susac syndrome.

V and J are TRBV20-1 and TRBJ2-2; TRBD1 matches at 9 bases. The junction had 2 bases not matched to a gene; V was cut back by 5 bases and J by 1 base. CDR3 length equals 14 residues. Germline V gene sequence: CDR1 DFQATT, CDR2 SNEGSKA (reference sequence). The CDR3 reads CSAPGQGNTGELFF. The CDR3, as DNA: TGCAGTGCTCCGGGACAGGGGAACACCGGGGAGCTGTTTTTT.

This rearrangement joins TRBV6-4 to TRBJ1-1; D not resolved. V was shortened by 0 bases and J by 2 bases, with 4 bases between the two germline ends. There are 13 residues in the CDR3. The germline CDR1 and CDR2 sequences are MRHNA and SNTAGT. CDR3 nucleotide sequence: TGTGCCAGCAGTGACTCAGAAAACACTGAAGCTTTCTTT. Amino acid sequence: CASSDSENTEAFF.

The V call is TRBV29-1, the J call TRBJ1-3; D possibly corresponds to TRBD1 (5 bases). The CDR3 consists of 11 residues. CDR1 and CDR2 from the germline V gene are SQVTM and ANQGSEA. The ends were cut back, 8 bases at V and 3 bases at J, with 8 bases in the middle. CDR3 coding DNA: TGCAGCACGACAGATGGAAACACCATATATTTT. Protein product: CSTTDGNTIYF.

A single count supports this clonotype. This sequence joins TRBV3-1 and TRBJ2-7; D unclear. Germline V lookup: CDR1 LGHDT, CDR2 YNNKEL (reference sequence). Trimming left V 0 bases short and J 0 bases short, with 6 bases between. The length of the CDR3 is 14 residues. Here the CDR3 DNA reads TGTGCCAGCAGCCAAGAATTTTCCTCCTACGAGCAGTACTTC. This encodes CASSQEFSSYEQYF.

The V gene is TRBV14, the J gene TRBJ2-1, with TRBD2 matching over 7 bases. The length of the CDR3 is 15 residues. Germline lookup yields CDR1 SGHDN and CDR2 FVKESK. V dropped 1 base and J dropped 8; count of bases not matched to a gene: 8. CDR3 sequence: CASSQGTGGGDEQFF. CDR3 in DNA: TGTGCCAGCAGCCAAGGAACGGGAGGTGGAGATGAGCAGTTCTTC.

This clonotype was recorded only once. This chain connects TRBV3-1 to TRBJ2-1; 11 bases map to TRBD2. The CDR3 covers 17 residues. Looked up from germline, CDR1 is LGHDT and CDR2 is YNNKEL (reference sequence). Unmatched junction bases numbered 9, after V lost 0 bases and J lost 8 bases. Here the CDR3 DNA reads TGTGCCAGCAGCCAAGATCGGCTAGCGGGAGGTACGGATGAGCAGTTCTTC. This sequence encodes CASSQDRLAGGTDEQFF.

The V call is TRBV20-1, the J call TRBJ2-1; 8 bases align to TRBD2. The CDR3 is 15 residues long. The V gene end was trimmed by 2 bases and the J gene end by 1 base; junction bases not matched to a gene: 4. Germline lookup yields CDR1 DFQATT and CDR2 SNEGSKA (reference sequence). Here the CDR3 reads CSARPLAASYNEQFF. The CDR3 DNA reads TGCAGTGCTAGACCACTAGCGGCATCCTACAATGAGCAGTTCTTC.

J is TRBJ2-1 and V is TRBV20-1; 8 bases are a match to TRBD2. This CDR3 has 17 residues. Germline V gene data show CDR1 as DFQATT and CDR2 as SNEGSKA (reference sequence). After removal of 5 bases from V and 7 bases from J, the junction contained 19 bases not matched to a gene. CDR3 protein: CSARMLREAPKGNEQFF. CDR3 coding DNA: TGCAGTGCTCGGATGTTGCGGGAGGCCCCTAAGGGTAATGAGCAGTTCTTC.

The genes are TRBV20-1 and TRBJ2-3, with 9 bases that match TRBD2. V shed 0 bases and J 2 bases; nucleotides not matched to a gene: 6. This CDR3 comprises 16 residues. Germline V gene data show CDR1 as DFQATT and CDR2 as SNEGSKA (reference sequence). Here the CDR3 reads CSARDLIAGATDTQYF. CDR3 bases: TGCAGTGCTAGAGATCTGATAGCGGGGGCCACAGATACGCAGTATTTT.

The chain has TRBV2 and TRBJ2-2, with no clear D. The V end was cut by 1 base, the J end by 1 base, with 7 bases between. The CDR3 sequence is 15 residues long. The germline CDR1 and CDR2 sequences are SNHLY and FYNNEI. The CDR3 region is CASSEDGWNTGELFF. The CDR3, as DNA: TGTGCCAGCAGTGAAGACGGCTGGAACACCGGGGAGCTGTTTTTT.

This clonotype is a singleton in its sample. The V and J genes are TRBV15 and TRBJ1-5; D is unresolved. The germline CDR1 and CDR2 sequences are LNHNV and YYDKDF (reference sequence). V was clipped by 5 bases and J by 2 bases, with 4 bases between them. The CDR3 is 12 amino acids. The CDR3 bases are TGTGCCACCAGCCCCCGCAATCAGCCCCAGCATTTT. It translates to CATSPRNQPQHF.

The genes are TRBV9 and TRBJ1-2; TRBD1 agrees at 8 bases. Germline loops: CDR1 SGDLS, CDR2 YYNGEE. Trimming took 3 bases from V and 7 from J; bases not matched to a gene: 11. The CDR3 has 15 amino acids. Here the CDR3 DNA reads TGTGCCAGCAGCGGAGTGGACAGGGACTTCTCTGGCTACACCTTC. Translated: CASSGVDRDFSGYTF.

The V call is TRBV12-3 or TRBV12-4, the J call TRBJ2-5; 7 bases agree with TRBD2. CDR3 length: 15 residues. V lost 3 bases to trimming and J lost 5 bases; unmatched junction nucleotides: 9. The CDR3 reads CASSFLGTILETQYF. CDR3 coding DNA: TGTGCCAGCAGTTTCCTAGGGACTATCTTGGAGACCCAGTACTTC.

This clonotype has just one count. This chain uses TRBV12-3 or TRBV12-4 with TRBJ1-3; 9 bases fit TRBD1. J lost 0 bases, V lost 5 bases, and 2 bases had no gene match. The CDR3 sequence is 15 residues long. The CDR3 protein is CASSGTGSSGNTIYF. CDR3 DNA: TGTGCCAGCAGTGGGACAGGGAGCTCTGGAAACACCATATATTTT.

The V and J genes are TRBV7-9 and TRBJ2-3; 10 nucleotides line up with TRBD2. V dropped 5 bases and J dropped 2; count of bases not matched to a gene: 10. Looked up from germline, CDR1 is SEHNR and CDR2 is FQNEAQ (reference sequence). This CDR3 is 17 amino acids long. Here the CDR3 DNA reads TGTGCCAGCAGCCCTGGACTAGCGGAATACCTCACAGATACGCAGTATTTT. Amino acid sequence: CASSPGLAEYLTDTQYF.

The chain combines TRBV20-1 with TRBJ1-5; no firm D call. The CDR3 has 16 amino acids. V was cut by 0 bases and J by 0 bases, with 12 bases left in between. Germline V gives CDR1 DFQATT, CDR2 SNEGSKA (reference sequence). The CDR3 coding sequence is TGCAGTGCTAGAGAGATCAGGACCCCTAGCAATCAGCCCCAGCATTTT. Protein: CSAREIRTPSNQPQHF.

This clonotype appeared once. J is TRBJ1-5 and V is TRBV27; 8 nucleotides line up with TRBD1. The germline V gene has CDR1 MNHEY and CDR2 SMNVEV (reference sequence). The CDR3 totals 14 residues. V lost 6 bases, J lost 5 bases, and 6 bases stayed unmatched. As DNA, the CDR3 is TGTGCCAGCAGAATGACAGGGGCCCATCAGCCCCAGCATTTT. Its translation: CASRMTGAHQPQHF.

The chain uses TRBV14 and TRBJ1-1, with a possible D match to TRBD1 (6 bases). This CDR3 spans 15 amino acids. Trimming stripped 5 bases from V and 3 bases from J, with 16 bases between. Germline CDR1 is SGHDN and CDR2 is FVKESK. CDR3: CASSSLARGHTEAFF. For the CDR3, the DNA is TGTGCCAGCAGCTCCCTCGCCCGGGGGCACACTGAAGCTTTCTTT.